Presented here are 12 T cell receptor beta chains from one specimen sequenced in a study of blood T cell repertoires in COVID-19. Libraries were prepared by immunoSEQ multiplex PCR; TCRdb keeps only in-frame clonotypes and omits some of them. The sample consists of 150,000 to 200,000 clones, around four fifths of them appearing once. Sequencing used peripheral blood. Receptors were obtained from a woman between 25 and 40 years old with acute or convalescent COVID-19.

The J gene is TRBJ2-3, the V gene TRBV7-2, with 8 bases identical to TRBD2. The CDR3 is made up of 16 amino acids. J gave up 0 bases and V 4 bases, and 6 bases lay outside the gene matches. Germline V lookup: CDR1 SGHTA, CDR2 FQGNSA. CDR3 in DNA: TGTGCCAGCAGCTCAGGACGGGGGGGGAGCACAGATACGCAGTATTTT. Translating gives CASSSGRGGSTDTQYF.

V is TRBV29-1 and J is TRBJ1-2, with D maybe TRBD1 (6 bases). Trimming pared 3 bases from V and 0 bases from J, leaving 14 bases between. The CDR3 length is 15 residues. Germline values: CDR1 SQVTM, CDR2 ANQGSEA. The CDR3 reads CSVEGAVSANYGYTF. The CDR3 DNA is TGCAGCGTTGAGGGGGCGGTTAGTGCTAACTATGGCTACACCTTC.

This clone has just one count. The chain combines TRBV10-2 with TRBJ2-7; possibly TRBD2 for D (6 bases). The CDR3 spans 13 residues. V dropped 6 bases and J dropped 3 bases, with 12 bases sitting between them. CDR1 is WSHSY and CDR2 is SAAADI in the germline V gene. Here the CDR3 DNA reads TGCGCCAGCAGCTTAGGAGGGAACTACGAGCAGTACTTC. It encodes CASSLGGNYEQYF.

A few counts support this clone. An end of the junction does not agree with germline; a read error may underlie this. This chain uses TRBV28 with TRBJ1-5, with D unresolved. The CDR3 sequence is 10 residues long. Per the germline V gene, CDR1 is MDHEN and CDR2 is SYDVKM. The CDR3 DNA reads TGTGCCACCAGTGGCCAGCCCCAGCATTTT. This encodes CATSGQPQHF.

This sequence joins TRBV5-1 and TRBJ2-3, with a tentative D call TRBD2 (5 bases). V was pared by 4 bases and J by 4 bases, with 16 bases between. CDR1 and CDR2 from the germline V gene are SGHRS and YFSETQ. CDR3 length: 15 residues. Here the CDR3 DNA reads TGCGCCAGCAGCCTTGAGGGTCCCCTCTCAGATACGCAGTATTTT. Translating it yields CASSLEGPLSDTQYF.

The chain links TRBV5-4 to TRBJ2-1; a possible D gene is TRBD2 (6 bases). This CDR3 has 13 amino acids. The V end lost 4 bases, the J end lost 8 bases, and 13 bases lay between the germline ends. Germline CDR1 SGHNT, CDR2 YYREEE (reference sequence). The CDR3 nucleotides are TGTGCCAGCAGCCGGGGGAACATGGATGAGCAGTTCTTC. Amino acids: CASSRGNMDEQFF.

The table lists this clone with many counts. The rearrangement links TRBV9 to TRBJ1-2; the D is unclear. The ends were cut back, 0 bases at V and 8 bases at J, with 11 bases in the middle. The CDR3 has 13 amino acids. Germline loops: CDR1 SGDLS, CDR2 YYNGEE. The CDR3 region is CASSVADTWGYTF. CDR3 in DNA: TGTGCCAGCAGCGTAGCTGATACTTGGGGCTACACCTTC.

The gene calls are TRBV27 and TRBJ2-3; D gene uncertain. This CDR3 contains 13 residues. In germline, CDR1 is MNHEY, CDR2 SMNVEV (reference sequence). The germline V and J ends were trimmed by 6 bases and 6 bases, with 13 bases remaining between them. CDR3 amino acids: CASSLQPRDTQYF. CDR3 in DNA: TGTGCCAGCAGCTTACAACCTCGGGATACGCAGTATTTT.

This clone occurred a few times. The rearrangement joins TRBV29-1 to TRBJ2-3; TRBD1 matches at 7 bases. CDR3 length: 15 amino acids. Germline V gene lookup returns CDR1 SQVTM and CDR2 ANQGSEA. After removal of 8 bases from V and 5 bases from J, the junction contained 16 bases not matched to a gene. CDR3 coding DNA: TGCAGCTCCCGCTCCCCCAGACAGGGAAGAGATACGCAGTATTTT. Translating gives CSSRSPRQGRDTQYF.

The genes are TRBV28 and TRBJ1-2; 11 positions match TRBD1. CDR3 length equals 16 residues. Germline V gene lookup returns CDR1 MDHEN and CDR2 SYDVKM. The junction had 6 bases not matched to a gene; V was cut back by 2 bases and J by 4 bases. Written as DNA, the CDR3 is TGTGCCAGCAGTTTACGGGCCGGGACAGGGGGCTATGGCTACACCTTC. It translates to CASSLRAGTGGYGYTF.

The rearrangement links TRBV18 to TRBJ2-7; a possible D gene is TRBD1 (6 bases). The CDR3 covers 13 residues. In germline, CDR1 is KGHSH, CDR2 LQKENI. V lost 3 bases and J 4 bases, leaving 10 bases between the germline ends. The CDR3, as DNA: TGTGCCAGCTCACCCTTCCAGGGGTACGAGCAGTACTTC. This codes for CASSPFQGYEQYF.

The CDR3 bases are TGTGCCAGCAGCTCGGGACAGGGGAACACTGAAGCTTTCTTT. Protein: CASSSGQGNTEAFF. V is TRBV7-3 and J is TRBJ1-1, with TRBD1 identical over 9 bases. The germline CDR1 and CDR2 sequences are SGHTA and FQGTGA. With 4 bases clipped from V and 1 base from J, the junction kept 1 base outside the gene matches. CDR3 length: 14 amino acids.